This is a list of T cell receptor beta chains from one sample in a study of blood T cell repertoires in COVID-19. Method: immunoSEQ multiplex PCR; TCRdb's copy keeps in-frame clones and lacks some. The sample carries about 180,000 clones, about 88% recorded once. The sequenced material came from peripheral blood. The receptors were sampled from a woman aged 30 to 39 with active or convalescent COVID-19. The CDR3 runs from the conserved cysteine through the conserved F or W. A D gene is named only where the DNA matches it firmly. Clone size is not always given. Where it is, it says once, few, many or a class for expanded clones.

cdr3_aa: CASSPRAGGPNYGYTF
cdr3_nt: TGTGCCAGCTCACCTCGGGCAGGGGGCCCTAACTATGGCTACACCTTC
clone_size: .
j_call: TRBJ1-2
v_call: TRBV18
d_call: TRBD1

cdr3_aa: CASSLGQGVNTEAFF
cdr3_nt: TGTGCCAGCAGCTTGGGACAGGGCGTGAACACTGAAGCTTTCTTT
clone_size: .
j_call: TRBJ1-1
v_call: TRBV5-4
d_call: TRBD1

cdr3_aa: CASSSRTGSTEAFF
cdr3_nt: TGTGCCAGCAGCTCACGGACAGGCTCCACTGAAGCTTTCTTT
clone_size: .
j_call: TRBJ1-1
v_call: TRBV11-2
d_call: TRBD1

cdr3_aa: CASSQSQGRRNQPQHF
cdr3_nt: TGCGCCAGCAGTCAATCACAGGGGCGTAGAAATCAGCCCCAGCATTTT
clone_size: once
j_call: TRBJ1-5
v_call: TRBV23-1
d_call: TRBD1

cdr3_aa: CASTQWSSDQPQHF
cdr3_nt: TGTGCCAGCACCCAGTGGAGCAGCGATCAGCCCCAGCATTTT
clone_size: few
j_call: TRBJ1-5
v_call: TRBV2
d_call: .

cdr3_aa: CASSPTSGGAGETQYF
cdr3_nt: TGTGCCAGCAGCCCGACTAGCGGGGGGGCCGGGGAGACCCAGTACTTC
clone_size: .
j_call: TRBJ2-5
v_call: TRBV5-5
d_call: TRBD2

cdr3_aa: CSAASISGAGNTIYF
cdr3_nt: TGCAGCGCTGCCTCAATTTCAGGCGCGGGAAACACCATATATTTT
clone_size: .
j_call: TRBJ1-3
v_call: TRBV29-1
d_call: .

cdr3_aa: CATSRDLGTPNYGYTF
cdr3_nt: TGTGCCACCAGCAGAGATTTGGGGACACCGAACTATGGCTACACCTTC
clone_size: .
j_call: TRBJ1-2
v_call: TRBV15
d_call: .

cdr3_aa: CASRPLRGTKAFF
cdr3_nt: TGTGCCAGCAGACCCCTCCGGGGGACGAAAGCTTTCTTT
clone_size: .
j_call: TRBJ1-1
v_call: TRBV7-9
d_call: .

cdr3_aa: CASTIRTSGRAVGEQFF
cdr3_nt: TGTGCCAGCACCATCAGGACTAGCGGGAGGGCCGTAGGTGAGCAGTTCTTC
clone_size: .
j_call: TRBJ2-1
v_call: TRBV11-2
d_call: TRBD2

cdr3_aa: CASSIAGVANEKLFF
cdr3_nt: TGTGCCAGTAGTATTGCGGGAGTGGCTAATGAAAAACTGTTTTTT
clone_size: once
j_call: TRBJ1-4
v_call: TRBV19
d_call: .

cdr3_aa: CASSLGDSRDTEAFF
cdr3_nt: TGTGCCAGCAGCTTGGGCGACAGTAGAGACACTGAAGCTTTCTTT
clone_size: .
j_call: TRBJ1-1
v_call: TRBV7-9
d_call: .

cdr3_aa: CAIKGTSGGASSYNEQFF
cdr3_nt: TGTGCCATCAAAGGGACTAGCGGGGGGGCCTCCTCCTACAATGAGCAGTTCTTC
clone_size: few
j_call: TRBJ2-1
v_call: TRBV10-3
d_call: TRBD2

cdr3_aa: CASSFDRGAKASPVKGDNEQFF
cdr3_nt: TGTGCCAGTAGTTTCGACAGGGGCGCGAAGGCGTCCCCCGTAAAGGGGGACAATGAGCAGTTCTTC
clone_size: .
j_call: TRBJ2-1
v_call: TRBV19
d_call: TRBD1

cdr3_aa: CASSEQNYGYTF
cdr3_nt: TGTGCCAGCAGTGAACAGAACTATGGCTACACCTTC
clone_size: .
j_call: TRBJ1-2
v_call: TRBV2
d_call: .

cdr3_aa: CASSSRGHPNEKLFF
cdr3_nt: TGTGCCAGTAGTAGCAGGGGGCATCCTAATGAAAAACTGTTTTTT
clone_size: once
j_call: TRBJ1-4
v_call: TRBV19
d_call: TRBD1

cdr3_aa: CAITEHGHAEQYF
cdr3_nt: TGTGCCATCACCGAACATGGACATGCCGAGCAGTACTTC
clone_size: .
j_call: TRBJ2-7
v_call: TRBV10-3
d_call: .

cdr3_aa: CASSGGLAANTGELFF
cdr3_nt: TGTGCCAGCAGCGGCGGACTAGCGGCCAACACCGGGGAGCTGTTTTTT
clone_size: .
j_call: TRBJ2-2
v_call: TRBV2
d_call: TRBD2

cdr3_aa: CASSLGGVEAQYF
cdr3_nt: TGCGCCAGCAGCTTGGGCGGTGTAGAGGCCCAGTACTTC
clone_size: .
j_call: TRBJ2-5
v_call: TRBV5-1
d_call: .

cdr3_aa: CASSSRTAVRLAGVNEQFF
cdr3_nt: TGTGCCAGCAGCTCACGGACCGCCGTGAGACTAGCGGGAGTTAATGAGCAGTTCTTC
clone_size: once
j_call: TRBJ2-1
v_call: TRBV7-9
d_call: TRBD2

cdr3_aa: CASSYGGSSNTEAFF
cdr3_nt: TGTGCCAGCAGTTACGGGGGCAGCTCCAACACTGAAGCTTTCTTT
clone_size: .
j_call: TRBJ1-1
v_call: TRBV6-5
d_call: .

cdr3_aa: CASSAGQGAHVNTEAFF
cdr3_nt: TGTGCCAGCAGCGCGGGACAGGGGGCGCACGTGAACACTGAAGCTTTCTTT
clone_size: .
j_call: TRBJ1-1
v_call: TRBV11-2
d_call: TRBD1

cdr3_aa: CASSGLAGTWQFF
cdr3_nt: TGTGCCAGCAGTGGGTTAGCGGGAACTTGGCAGTTCTTC
clone_size: .
j_call: TRBJ2-1
v_call: TRBV27
d_call: TRBD2

cdr3_aa: CATSRGRSLGELFF
cdr3_nt: TGTGCCACCAGCAGAGGTCGCAGTTTAGGGGAGCTGTTTTTT
clone_size: .
j_call: TRBJ2-2
v_call: TRBV15
d_call: .

cdr3_aa: CATQGAAPQAFF
cdr3_nt: TGTGCCACTCAGGGCGCTGCGCCCCAAGCTTTCTTT
clone_size: .
j_call: TRBJ1-1
v_call: TRBV15
d_call: .

cdr3_aa: CASSLVRVREQYF
cdr3_nt: TGTGCCAGCAGCTTGGTCAGGGTGCGCGAGCAGTACTTC
clone_size: .
j_call: TRBJ2-7
v_call: TRBV7-2
d_call: .

cdr3_aa: CASSSGNQPQHF
cdr3_nt: TGTGCCAGCAGCTCCGGCAATCAGCCCCAGCATTTT
clone_size: .
j_call: TRBJ1-5
v_call: TRBV21-1
d_call: .

cdr3_aa: CASSQTYRGTTDTQYF
cdr3_nt: TGTGCCAGCAGCCAGACGTACAGGGGGACCACAGATACGCAGTATTTT
clone_size: .
j_call: TRBJ2-3
v_call: TRBV13
d_call: TRBD1

cdr3_aa: CASSLSAGAYEQYF
cdr3_nt: TGTGCCAGCAGCTTGAGTGCGGGGGCTTACGAGCAGTACTTC
clone_size: .
j_call: TRBJ2-7
v_call: TRBV5-5
d_call: .

cdr3_aa: CASSYGGGSEKLFF
cdr3_nt: TGTGCCAGCAGTTACGGTGGGGGGAGCGAAAAACTGTTTTTT
clone_size: .
j_call: TRBJ1-4
v_call: TRBV6-2/TRBV6-3
d_call: .

cdr3_aa: CASSEQFPNQPQHF
cdr3_nt: TGCGCCAGCAGTGAACAGTTTCCCAATCAGCCCCAGCATTTT
clone_size: .
j_call: TRBJ1-5
v_call: TRBV10-2
d_call: .

cdr3_aa: CASSRGMGETQYF
cdr3_nt: TGTGCCAGTAGTCGAGGGATGGGCGAGACCCAGTACTTC
clone_size: few
j_call: TRBJ2-5
v_call: TRBV19
d_call: .